Listed below are T cell receptor beta chains from one sample, sequenced in a study of post-analysis software for immune sequencing data. One entry per CDR3 protein results from TCRdb running MiXCR on the PCR reads. The sample includes 800,000 to 950,000 distinct CDR3 sequences, 53% of them seen just once. Sequenced input: blood. The receptors come from a girl aged 5-17 years with multiple sclerosis. Both conserved end residues are part of each CDR3.

j_gene: TRBJ2-7
v_gene: TRBV29-1
CDR3aa: CSVRQEYEQYF

j_gene: TRBJ2-1
v_gene: TRBV20-1
CDR3aa: CSASPRIAYNEQFF

j_gene: TRBJ1-2
v_gene: TRBV3-1
CDR3aa: CASSQGGAGLNYGYTF

j_gene: TRBJ2-7
v_gene: TRBV4-1
CDR3aa: CASSQDGTVEQYF

j_gene: TRBJ2-2
v_gene: TRBV9
CDR3aa: CASSKSYAVANTGELFF

j_gene: TRBJ2-7
v_gene: TRBV3-1
CDR3aa: CASSQNRGPPYEQYF

j_gene: TRBJ2-3
v_gene: TRBV7-2
CDR3aa: CASSLGLNPFAADTQYF

j_gene: TRBJ2-1
v_gene: TRBV11-2
CDR3aa: CASSFLADYNEQFF

j_gene: TRBJ2-3
v_gene: TRBV5-1
CDR3aa: CASSFGTSGADTQYF

j_gene: TRBJ2-7
v_gene: TRBV7-2
CDR3aa: CASSLDLLGTYEQYF

j_gene: TRBJ2-1
v_gene: TRBV3-1
CDR3aa: CASSGGQGSYNEQFF

j_gene: TRBJ2-1
v_gene: TRBV10-3
CDR3aa: CAIRVGGDRSYNEQFF

j_gene: TRBJ1-2
v_gene: TRBV29-1
CDR3aa: CSVGSRGHGGYTF

j_gene: .
v_gene: TRBV12-5
CDR3aa: CASGLLAGLEQYF

j_gene: TRBJ1-2
v_gene: TRBV29-1
CDR3aa: CSVDRGHGYTF

j_gene: TRBJ2-3
v_gene: TRBV20-1
CDR3aa: CSAEGGADTQYF

j_gene: TRBJ1-5
v_gene: TRBV9
CDR3aa: CASSLVLVWAGHSNQPQHF

j_gene: TRBJ2-3
v_gene: TRBV12-3/TRBV12-4
CDR3aa: CASSPSLGGSSDTQYF

j_gene: TRBJ2-7
v_gene: TRBV6-1
CDR3aa: CASSEEGGRDEQYF

j_gene: TRBJ2-7
v_gene: TRBV20-1
CDR3aa: CSARSGGGGSYEQYF

j_gene: TRBJ1-2
v_gene: TRBV12-2
CDR3aa: CASRWKDPGTVPQDYGYTF

j_gene: TRBJ2-1
v_gene: TRBV20-1
CDR3aa: CSARALASNEQFF

j_gene: TRBJ1-1
v_gene: TRBV20-1
CDR3aa: CSARVEGYEAFF

j_gene: TRBJ2-3
v_gene: TRBV5-1
CDR3aa: CASSLEDSTDTQYF

j_gene: TRBJ2-5
v_gene: TRBV20-1
CDR3aa: CSVLGGVQETQYF

j_gene: TRBJ2-3
v_gene: TRBV7-6
CDR3aa: CASSLYGTSGALSTDTQYF

j_gene: TRBJ2-7
v_gene: TRBV29-1
CDR3aa: CSVKAQSNLYEQYF

j_gene: TRBJ1-5
v_gene: TRBV15
CDR3aa: CATSRAKTTNRDRGSQPQHF

j_gene: TRBJ2-3
v_gene: TRBV20-1
CDR3aa: CSAFQGISTDTQYF

j_gene: TRBJ2-4
v_gene: TRBV7-9
CDR3aa: CASSKGPELAKNIQYF

j_gene: TRBJ2-3
v_gene: TRBV6-6
CDR3aa: CASIPRGTDTQYF

j_gene: TRBJ2-3
v_gene: TRBV5-1
CDR3aa: CASSLIGTGTDTQYF

j_gene: TRBJ2-7
v_gene: TRBV15
CDR3aa: CATSRRGLGEQYF